This T cell receptor beta chain originates from a study of T cell repertoires and leukemia-associated antigens. Study outcomes and limitations: V, J, VDJ and CDR3 counts did not differ significantly among groups.

Before use, CD3+ T cells rested overnight in serum-free medium. This CDR3 contains 13 residues. Between the trimmed V and J ends, which lost 8 bases and 0 bases, there was a span of 8 bases. Per the germline V gene, CDR1 is MNHNY and CDR2 is SVGAGI (reference sequence). Via MiXCR, TCRdb re-called the 5' RACE reads, giving one row per CDR3 protein. The sample has about 9,800 distinct CDR3 sequences; 43% are singletons. This clonotype is classed as medium-sized. Its antigen is currently unknown. Sequencing used CD3+ T cells sorted from blood and cultured. This clonotype originated in a female donor in good health. The chain uses TRBV6-6 and TRBJ1-5; no reliable D call. CDR3 amino acids: CASSGLSNQPQHF. CDR3 in DNA: TGTGCCAGCTCAGGACTTAGCAATCAGCCCCAGCATTTT.